A single sample gave rise to the 27 T cell receptor beta chains below, sequenced in a study of T cells in Graves' hyperthyroidism and ophthalmopathy. RNA transcripts yielded amplified TCR beta CDR3 regions. The primer set for the first-round RT-PCR of the TCR CDR3 was HTBI. From the multiplex PCR reads, TCRdb called clonotypes with MiXCR, one entry per CDR3 protein. This table has 550,000 to 650,000 distinct CDR3 sequences, roughly 13% appearing once. Input material: blood. The origin of the receptors is a woman aged 25 to 39 with Graves' hyperthyroidism that later progressed to Graves' ophthalmopathy.

In its sample, this clonotype was seen many times. The V gene is TRBV10-3, the J gene TRBJ2-7; D might be TRBD1 (6 bases). V lost 10 bases, J lost 6 bases, and 16 bases lay in between. CDR1 ENHRY and CDR2 SYGVKD come from the germline V gene. The CDR3 runs 12 residues. The CDR3 DNA sequence: TGTGCCACCTCGACAGGTCTTGGCGAGCAGTACTTC. Translating gives CATSTGLGEQYF.

This chain links TRBV11-3 with TRBJ1-2; TRBD1 is a possible D gene (5 bases). Germline CDR1 reads SGHNT; CDR2 reads YENEEA. The CDR3 consists of 13 residues. V was trimmed by 5 bases and J by 8 bases, leaving 15 bases between them. CDR3 sequence: CASSPGRGEGYTF. The CDR3 DNA follows: TGTGCCAGCAGCCCCGGGAGGGGAGAAGGCTACACCTTC.

Many counts were recorded for this clonotype. The chain employs TRBV20-1 and TRBJ2-1, with 8 bases fitting TRBD2. The germline V gene has CDR1 DFQATT and CDR2 SNEGSKA (reference sequence). Losses at the gene ends were 0 bases for V and 8 bases for J; bases not matched to a gene: 6. The CDR3 totals 14 residues. CDR3 loop: CSAREAGEVDEQFF. The CDR3 bases are TGCAGTGCTAGAGAAGCGGGAGAGGTAGATGAGCAGTTCTTC.

This clonotype was seen repeatedly, ten times or more. V usage is TRBV5-4 and J usage is TRBJ2-7, with D perhaps TRBD1 or TRBD2 (9 bases each). The CDR3 spans 20 residues. Germline CDR1 and CDR2: SGHNT and YYREEE (reference sequence). Trimming cost V 5 bases and J 3 bases, with 33 bases left between them. The CDR3 loop is CASSGGDRAASGKGLYEQYF. The CDR3 DNA sequence: TGTGCCAGCAGTGGGGGGGACAGGGCGGCTAGCGGGAAAGGTCTCTACGAGCAGTACTTC.

This sequence joins TRBV20-1 and TRBJ2-1, with 15 bases identical to TRBD2. CDR1 DFQATT and CDR2 SNEGSKA come from the germline V gene (reference sequence). V dropped 1 base and J dropped 5; count of bases not matched to a gene: 6. The CDR3 sequence is 17 residues long. In nucleotides, the CDR3 is TGCAGTGCTAGAGGCACCGGACTAGCGGGAGGGCACAATGAGCAGTTCTTC. Translation: CSARGTGLAGGHNEQFF.

In its sample, this clonotype was seen a few times. The chain carries TRBV6-1 and TRBJ2-1; 9 positions match TRBD2. The CDR3 runs to 16 residues. With 4 bases clipped from V and 0 bases from J, the junction kept 4 bases outside the gene matches. CDR1 is MNHNS and CDR2 is SASEGT in the germline V gene. The CDR3 region is CASSVGREGSYNEQFF. As DNA, the CDR3 is TGTGCCAGCAGTGTGGGGCGGGAGGGCTCCTACAATGAGCAGTTCTTC.

The genes are TRBV28 and TRBJ2-3; either TRBD1 or TRBD2 may supply D (5 bases each). The V end lost 5 bases, the J end lost 14 bases, and 14 bases lay between the germline ends. CDR3 length: 11 amino acids. Germline V gives CDR1 MDHEN, CDR2 SYDVKM. CDR3 sequence (DNA): TGTGCCAGCAGTCTCCGGGGCCGTCCGTATTTT. The encoded protein is CASSLRGRPYF.

The chain carries TRBV27 and TRBJ2-3; 12 bases line up with TRBD2. Germline V gene sequence: CDR1 MNHEY, CDR2 SMNVEV (reference sequence). J was trimmed by 0 bases and V by 5 bases; bases with no gene match: 12. This CDR3 comprises 19 residues. The CDR3 nucleotides are TGTGCCAGCAGTCCCCTCTGGGCTAGCGGGAGGGCAAGCACAGATACGCAGTATTTT. Amino acid sequence: CASSPLWASGRASTDTQYF.

The rearrangement uses TRBV28 and TRBJ2-1; tentatively, D is TRBD2 (7 bases). Trimming stripped 6 bases from V and 12 bases from J, with 24 bases between. Germline assignment: CDR1 MDHEN and CDR2 SYDVKM. The CDR3 sequence is 15 residues long. The CDR3 loop reads CASRGGGIAGDGQFF. Written as DNA, the CDR3 is TGTGCCAGCAGGGGGGGGGGCATTGCGGGCGATGGGCAGTTCTTC.

J is TRBJ2-7 and V is TRBV11-3; D is ambiguous. Germline values: CDR1 SGHNT, CDR2 YENEEA. V gave up 2 bases and J gave up 4 bases, with 12 bases separating them. The CDR3 is made up of 14 amino acids. CDR3 sequence: CASSLPMRYYEQYF. The CDR3 DNA follows: TGTGCCAGCAGCTTACCCATGAGGTATTACGAGCAGTACTTC.

This clonotype was recorded at least ten times. V gene TRBV5-1 combines with J gene TRBJ2-7, with D perhaps TRBD2 (7 bases). This CDR3 has 14 residues. Looked up from germline, CDR1 is SGHRS and CDR2 is YFSETQ. V lost 0 bases, J lost 3 bases, and 10 bases lay in between. Here the CDR3 reads CASSLARGGYEQYF. As DNA, the CDR3 is TGCGCCAGCAGCTTGGCTAGGGGGGGCTACGAGCAGTACTTC.

This clonotype was counted a few times. The gene calls are TRBV25-1 and TRBJ2-1; D possibly corresponds to TRBD2 (6 bases). V was trimmed by 0 bases and J by 10 bases, leaving 10 bases between them. CDR1 is MGHDK and CDR2 is SYGVNS in the germline V gene. The CDR3 extends over 13 amino acids. The CDR3 region has the DNA TGTGCCAGCAGTGAATACGGGGGTGAGGAGCAGTTCTTC. Its protein is CASSEYGGEEQFF. The entire variable domain, with the rest obtained from reference TRBV25-1 and TRBJ2-1, is as follows: EADIYQTPRYLVIGTGKKITLECSQTMGHDKMYWYQQDPGMELHLIHYSYGVNSTEKGDLSSESTVSRIRTEHFPLTLESARPSHTSQYLCASSEYGGEEQFFGPGTRLTVL.

This clonotype appeared many times. The chain's CDR3 is CASSLRASDSYNEQFF. CDR3 DNA sequence: TGCGCCAGCAGCTTGCGCGCTAGCGACTCCTACAATGAGCAGTTCTTC. The chain is built from TRBV5-1 and TRBJ2-1; the D gene is possibly TRBD2 (6 bases). CDR3 length equals 16 residues. Trimming removed 1 base at V and 0 bases at J, with 11 bases between. Looked up from germline, CDR1 is SGHRS and CDR2 is YFSETQ.

On this clonotype: This may stem from a read error, because a much larger clone lies one nucleotide away. The chain couples TRBV6-1 to TRBJ1-6; D is uncertain. The CDR3 covers 16 residues. Germline loops: CDR1 MNHNS, CDR2 SASEGT. The DNA for the CDR3 is TGTGCCAGCAGTGAAGTTCTGAGCTCCCATAATTCACCCCTCCACTTT. Translation: CASSEVLSSHNSPLHF.

This clonotype showed up just a few times. The V gene is TRBV7-9, the J gene TRBJ1-1; 12 nucleotides match TRBD1. After removal of 8 bases from V and 0 bases from J, the junction contained 7 bases not matched to a gene. Germline lookup yields CDR1 SEHNR and CDR2 FQNEAQ (reference sequence). The CDR3 totals 16 residues. CDR3 coding DNA: TGTGCCAGCTCCCCGGGACAGGGGGCTTTGAACACTGAAGCTTTCTTT. This encodes CASSPGQGALNTEAFF. Complete variable domain (other parts from reference TRBV7-9 and TRBJ1-1): DTGVSQNPRHKITKRGQNVTFRCDPISEHNRLYWYRQTLGQGPEFLTYFQNEAQLEKSRLLSDRFSAERPKGSFSTLEIQRTEQGDSAMYLCASSPGQGALNTEAFFGQGTRLTVV.

There are many counts of this clonotype. The rearrangement joins TRBV19 to TRBJ2-5; D unclear. From germline, CDR1 is LNHDA and CDR2 SQIVND (reference sequence). The CDR3 runs 15 residues. V gave up 5 bases and J gave up 0 bases, with 13 bases separating them. The CDR3 reads CASSGFSADQETQYF. DNA for the CDR3: TGTGCCAGTAGTGGTTTCTCGGCAGACCAAGAGACCCAGTACTTC.

This clonotype was detected many times. This chain connects TRBV10-3 to TRBJ1-1; 8 bases line up with TRBD1. The CDR3 contains 13 residues. Per the germline V gene, CDR1 is ENHRY and CDR2 is SYGVKD. V shed 10 bases and J 3 bases; nucleotides not matched to a gene: 7. In nucleotides, the CDR3 is TGTGCCACTGGGCAGGGGGCCGACACTGAAGCTTTCTTT. This sequence encodes CATGQGADTEAFF.

V gene TRBV27 combines with J gene TRBJ2-5; TRBD2 aligns across 8 bases. Trimming removed 4 bases from V and 4 bases from J; junction bases left unmatched: 8. Germline loops: CDR1 MNHEY, CDR2 SMNVEV (reference sequence). The CDR3 contains 15 residues. The CDR3 spells CASSSERELRETQYF. The CDR3 coding sequence is TGTGCCAGCAGTTCCGAGCGGGAGTTGAGAGAGACCCAGTACTTC.

This clonotype has at least ten counts. The V call is TRBV2, the J call TRBJ2-2; 8 bases fit TRBD1. V shed 6 bases, J shed 6 bases, and the junction held 6 bases outside the gene matches. Germline V CDR1 and CDR2: SNHLY, FYNNEI. This CDR3 contains 14 residues. CDR3 bases: TGTGCCAGCAGACAGGGGGATCTCTCCGGGGAGCTGTTTTTT. The encoded protein is CASRQGDLSGELFF.

This clonotype has at least ten counts. V is TRBV14 and J is TRBJ2-1; perhaps TRBD2 as D (6 bases). The CDR3 runs 12 residues. In germline, CDR1 is SGHDN, CDR2 FVKESK. V was clipped by 1 base and J by 14 bases, with 12 bases between them. The CDR3: CASSQGVVAEFF. The CDR3 nucleotides are TGTGCCAGCAGCCAAGGGGTGGTAGCGGAGTTCTTC. Using reference TRBV14 and TRBJ2-1 for the parts outside the CDR3, the full variable domain is EAGVTQFPSHSVIEKGQTVTLRCDPISGHDNLYWYRRVMGKEIKFLLHFVKESKQDESGMPNNRFLAERTGGTYSTLKVQPAELEDSGVYFCASSQGVVAEFFGPGTRLTVL.

This clonotype was counted only a few times. This chain uses TRBV29-1 with TRBJ2-1; 10 bases match TRBD2. V shed 4 bases and J 10 bases; nucleotides not matched to a gene: 4. This CDR3 contains 12 residues. The germline V gene has CDR1 SQVTM and CDR2 ANQGSEA. The CDR3 protein is CSVASGSPEQFF. CDR3 DNA: TGCAGCGTTGCTAGCGGGAGCCCCGAGCAGTTCTTC.

The V and J genes are TRBV19 and TRBJ2-3, with 8 bases that match TRBD1. With V trimmed by 1 base and J by 2 bases, 5 bases remained unmatched. The length of the CDR3 is 16 residues. In germline, CDR1 is LNHDA, CDR2 SQIVND (reference sequence). CDR3 amino acids: CASSIASGGSTDTQYF. CDR3 DNA sequence: TGTGCCAGTAGTATAGCTTCAGGGGGCTCCACAGATACGCAGTATTTT. The full variable domain, with the rest looked up from reference TRBV19 and TRBJ2-3, is DGGITQSPKYLFRKEGQNVTLSCEQNLNHDAMYWYRQDPGQGLRLIYYSQIVNDFQKGDIAEGYSVSREKKESFPLTVTSAQKNPTAFYLCASSIASGGSTDTQYFGPGTRLTVL.

This clonotype was counted many times. V is TRBV5-8 and J is TRBJ2-3; D is possibly TRBD1 (5 bases). V lost 4 bases and J 10 bases, leaving 16 bases between the germline ends. Germline assignment: CDR1 SGHTS and CDR2 YDEGEE. This CDR3 comprises 13 residues. CDR3 sequence (DNA): TGTGCCAGCAGCACGACCGACAGTAGTGCGCAGTATTTT. It is translated as CASSTTDSSAQYF.

The J gene is TRBJ1-2, the V gene TRBV6-2 or TRBV6-3; maybe TRBD1 (6 bases). The CDR3 has 16 residues. With 4 bases removed from V and 0 bases from J, the gap between germline ends came to 15 bases. Germline V gene data show CDR1 as MNHEY and CDR2 as SVGEGT. CDR3 sequence reads: CASSLLGAAANYGYTF. The CDR3, as DNA: TGTGCCAGCAGTTTACTGGGGGCCGCGGCTAACTATGGCTACACCTTC.

This clonotype came up many times. The chain couples TRBV6-6 to TRBJ2-7, with D perhaps matching TRBD1 or TRBD2 (5 bases each). The CDR3 loop spans 20 amino acids. Germline values: CDR1 MNHNY, CDR2 SVGAGI (reference sequence). Trimming stripped 2 bases from V and 2 bases from J, with 28 bases between. In DNA, the CDR3 is TGTGCCAGCAGTTACACAATCGACAGTAGGATAGCGAAGGATGCCTACGAGCAGTACTTC. Its translation: CASSYTIDSRIAKDAYEQYF.

The chain combines TRBV7-9 with TRBJ2-3; unclear D gene. The CDR3 sequence is 13 residues long. Germline V gene lookup returns CDR1 SEHNR and CDR2 FQNEAQ (reference sequence). V was clipped by 5 bases and J by 6 bases, with 12 bases between them. CDR3 coding DNA: TGTGCCAGCAGCGGACGCGTAGGGGATACGCAGTATTTT. Translation gives CASSGRVGDTQYF.

The chain uses TRBV30 and TRBJ2-5, with unresolved D. Trimming removed 4 bases from V and 3 bases from J, with 6 bases in between. Germline V CDR1 and CDR2: GTSNPN, SVGIG (reference sequence). This CDR3 has 11 residues. The CDR3 sequence: CAWIREETQYF. CDR3 nucleotides: TGTGCCTGGATAAGGGAAGAGACCCAGTACTTC.